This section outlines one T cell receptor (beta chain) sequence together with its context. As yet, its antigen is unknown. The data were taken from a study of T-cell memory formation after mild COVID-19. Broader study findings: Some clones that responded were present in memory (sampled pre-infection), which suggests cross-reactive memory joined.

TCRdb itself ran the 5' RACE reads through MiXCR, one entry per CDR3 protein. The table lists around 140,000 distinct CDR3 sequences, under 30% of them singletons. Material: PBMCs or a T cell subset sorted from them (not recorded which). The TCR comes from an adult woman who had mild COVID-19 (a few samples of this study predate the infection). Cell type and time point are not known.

The CDR3 loop is CASSLALAETPDTQYF. The CDR3 bases are TGTGCCAGCAGCTTGGCCCTAGCGGAAACTCCAGATACGCAGTATTTT. This chain uses TRBV5-6 with TRBJ2-3; 7 bases are shared with TRBD2. This CDR3 has 16 amino acids. After removal of 0 bases from V and 4 bases from J, the junction contained 8 bases not matched to a gene. The germline CDR1 and CDR2 sequences are SGHDT and YYEEEE. The variable domain in full, completed from reference TRBV5-6 and TRBJ2-3, reads DAGVTQSPTHLIKTRGQQVTLRCSPKSGHDTVSWYQQALGQGPQFIFQYYEEEERQRGNFPDRFSGHQFPNYSSELNVNALLLGDSALYLCASSLALAETPDTQYFGPGTRLTVL.